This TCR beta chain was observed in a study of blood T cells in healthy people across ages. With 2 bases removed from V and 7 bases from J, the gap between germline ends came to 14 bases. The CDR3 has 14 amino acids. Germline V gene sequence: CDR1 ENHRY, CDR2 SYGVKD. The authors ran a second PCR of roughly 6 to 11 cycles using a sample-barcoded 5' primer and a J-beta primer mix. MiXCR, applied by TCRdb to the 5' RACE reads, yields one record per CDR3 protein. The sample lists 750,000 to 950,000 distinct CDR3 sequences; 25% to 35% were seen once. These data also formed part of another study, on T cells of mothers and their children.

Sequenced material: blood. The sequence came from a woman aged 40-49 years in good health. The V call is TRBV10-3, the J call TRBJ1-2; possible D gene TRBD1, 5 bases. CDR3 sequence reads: CAISEGHSTGGYTF. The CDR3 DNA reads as TGTGCCATCAGTGAGGGACACTCAACTGGTGGCTACACCTTC.